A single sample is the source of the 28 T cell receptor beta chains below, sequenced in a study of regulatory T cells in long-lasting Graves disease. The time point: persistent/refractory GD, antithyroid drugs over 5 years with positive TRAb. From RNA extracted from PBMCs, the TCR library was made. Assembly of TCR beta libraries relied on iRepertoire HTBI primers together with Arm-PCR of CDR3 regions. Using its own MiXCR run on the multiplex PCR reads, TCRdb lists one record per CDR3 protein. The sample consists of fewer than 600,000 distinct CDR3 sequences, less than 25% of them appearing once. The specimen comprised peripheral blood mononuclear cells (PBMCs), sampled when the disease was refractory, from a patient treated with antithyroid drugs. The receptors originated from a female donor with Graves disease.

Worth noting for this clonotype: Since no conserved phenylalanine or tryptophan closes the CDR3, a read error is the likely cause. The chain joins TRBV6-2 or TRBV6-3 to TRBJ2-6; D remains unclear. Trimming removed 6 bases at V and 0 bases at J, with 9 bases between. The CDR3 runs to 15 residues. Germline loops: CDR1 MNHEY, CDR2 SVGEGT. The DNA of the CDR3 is TGTGCCAGCAGAGACTTCGACTCTGGGGCCAACGTCCTGACTTCC. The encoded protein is CASRDFDSGANVLTS.

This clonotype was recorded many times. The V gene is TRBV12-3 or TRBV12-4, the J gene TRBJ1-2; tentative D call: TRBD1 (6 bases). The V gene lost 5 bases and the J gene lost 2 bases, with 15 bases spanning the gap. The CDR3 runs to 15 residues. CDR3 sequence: CASSRGQGSNYGYTF. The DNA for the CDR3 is TGTGCCAGCAGTAGGGGTCAGGGGTCGAACTATGGCTACACCTTC.

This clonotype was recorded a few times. In DNA, the CDR3 is TGTGCCACCAGCAGGTTCTATAGCAATCAGCCCCAGCATTTT. It specifies CATSRFYSNQPQHF. The J gene is TRBJ1-5, the V gene TRBV15; no clear D. The V and J ends lost 3 bases and 0 bases respectively, with 6 bases between them. Germline CDR1 LNHNV, CDR2 YYDKDF (reference sequence). This CDR3 region has 14 residues. Full variable domain (rest looked up from reference TRBV15 and TRBJ1-5): DAMVIQNPRYQVTQFGKPVTLSCSQTLNHNVMYWYQQKSSQAPKLLFHYYDKDFNNEADTPDNFQSRRPNTSFCFLDIRSPGLGDTAMYLCATSRFYSNQPQHFGDGTRLSIL.

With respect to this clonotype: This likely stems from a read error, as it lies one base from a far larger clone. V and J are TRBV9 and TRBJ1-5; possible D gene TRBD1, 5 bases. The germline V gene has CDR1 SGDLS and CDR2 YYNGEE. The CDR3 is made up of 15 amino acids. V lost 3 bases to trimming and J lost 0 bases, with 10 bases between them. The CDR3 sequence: CASSGGRNSNQPQHF. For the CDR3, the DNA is TGTGCCAGCAGCGGGGGACGTAATAGCAATCAGCCCCAGCATTTT.

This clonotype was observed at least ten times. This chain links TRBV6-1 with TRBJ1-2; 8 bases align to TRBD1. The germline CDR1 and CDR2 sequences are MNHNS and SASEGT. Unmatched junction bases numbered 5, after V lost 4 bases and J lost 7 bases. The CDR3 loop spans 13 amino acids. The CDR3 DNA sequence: TGTGCCAGCAGTGCGACAGGGGTGGGTGGCTACACCTTC. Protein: CASSATGVGGYTF.

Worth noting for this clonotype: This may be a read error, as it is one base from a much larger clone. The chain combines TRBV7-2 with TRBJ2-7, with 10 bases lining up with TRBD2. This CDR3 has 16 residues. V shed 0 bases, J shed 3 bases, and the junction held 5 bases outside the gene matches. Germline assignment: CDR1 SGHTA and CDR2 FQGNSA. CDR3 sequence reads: CASSLALTSGDYEQYF. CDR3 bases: TGTGCCAGCAGCTTAGCCCTAACTAGCGGGGACTACGAGCAGTACTTC.

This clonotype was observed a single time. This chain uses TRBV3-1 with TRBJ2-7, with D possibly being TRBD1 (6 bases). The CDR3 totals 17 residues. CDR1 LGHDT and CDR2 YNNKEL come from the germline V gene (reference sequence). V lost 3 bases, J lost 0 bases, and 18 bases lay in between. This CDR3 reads CASSQGPTGRISYEQYF. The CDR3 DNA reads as TGTGCCAGCAGCCAGGGGCCCACAGGGAGAATCTCCTACGAGCAGTACTTC.

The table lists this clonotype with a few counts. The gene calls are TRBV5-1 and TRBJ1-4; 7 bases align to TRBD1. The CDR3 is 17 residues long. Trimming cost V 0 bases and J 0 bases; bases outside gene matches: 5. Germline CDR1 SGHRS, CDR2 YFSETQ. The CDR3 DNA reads TGCGCCAGCAGCTTGGGGGGGACAGCCGCAACTAATGAAAAACTGTTTTTT. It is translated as CASSLGGTAATNEKLFF.

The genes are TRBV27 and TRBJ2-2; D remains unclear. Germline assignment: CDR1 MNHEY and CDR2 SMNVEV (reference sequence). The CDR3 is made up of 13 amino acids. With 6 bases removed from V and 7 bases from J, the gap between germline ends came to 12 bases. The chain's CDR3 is CASRPLGHGELFF. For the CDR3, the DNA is TGTGCCAGCAGACCCCTGGGCCACGGGGAGCTGTTTTTT.

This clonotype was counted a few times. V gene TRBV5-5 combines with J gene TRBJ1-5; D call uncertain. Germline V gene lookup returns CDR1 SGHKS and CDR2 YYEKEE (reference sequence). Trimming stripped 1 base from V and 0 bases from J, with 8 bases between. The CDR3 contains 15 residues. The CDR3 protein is CASSLLGFSNQPQHF. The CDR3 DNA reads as TGTGCCAGCAGCTTGTTGGGGTTTAGCAATCAGCCCCAGCATTTT.

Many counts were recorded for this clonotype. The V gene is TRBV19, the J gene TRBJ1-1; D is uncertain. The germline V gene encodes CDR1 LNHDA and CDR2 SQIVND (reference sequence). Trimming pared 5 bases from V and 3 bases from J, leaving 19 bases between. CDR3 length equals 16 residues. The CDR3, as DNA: TGTGCCAGTAGTCCTCGAAGATATAGGCAAGACACTGAAGCTTTCTTT. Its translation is CASSPRRYRQDTEAFF. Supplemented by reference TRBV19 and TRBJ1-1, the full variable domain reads DGGITQSPKYLFRKEGQNVTLSCEQNLNHDAMYWYRQDPGQGLRLIYYSQIVNDFQKGDIAEGYSVSREKKESFPLTVTSAQKNPTAFYLCASSPRRYRQDTEAFFGQGTRLTVV.

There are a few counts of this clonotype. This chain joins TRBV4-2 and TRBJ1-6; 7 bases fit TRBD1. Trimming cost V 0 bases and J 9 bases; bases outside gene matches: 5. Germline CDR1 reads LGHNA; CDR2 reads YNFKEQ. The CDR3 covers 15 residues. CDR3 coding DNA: TGTGCCAGCAGCCAAGATTGGGCAGGGGGTTCACCCCTCCACTTT. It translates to CASSQDWAGGSPLHF.

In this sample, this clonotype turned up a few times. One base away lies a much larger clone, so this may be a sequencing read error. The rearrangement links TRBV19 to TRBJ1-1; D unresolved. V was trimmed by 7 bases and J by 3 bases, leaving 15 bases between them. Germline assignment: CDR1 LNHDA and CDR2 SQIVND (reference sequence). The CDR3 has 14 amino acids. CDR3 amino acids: CASTAGRWDTEAFF. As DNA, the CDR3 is TGTGCCAGTACTGCGGGTCGGTGGGACACTGAAGCTTTCTTT.

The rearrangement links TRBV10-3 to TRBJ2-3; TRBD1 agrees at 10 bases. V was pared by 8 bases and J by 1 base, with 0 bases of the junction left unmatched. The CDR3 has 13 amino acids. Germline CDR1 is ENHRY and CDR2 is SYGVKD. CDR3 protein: CAIGTGGTDTQYF. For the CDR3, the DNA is TGTGCCATCGGGACAGGGGGCACAGATACGCAGTATTTT.

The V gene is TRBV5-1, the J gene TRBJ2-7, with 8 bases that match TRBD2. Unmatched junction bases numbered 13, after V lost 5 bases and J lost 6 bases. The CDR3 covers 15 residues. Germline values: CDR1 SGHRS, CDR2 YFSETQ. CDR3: CASSRDSGAPSEQYF. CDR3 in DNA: TGCGCCAGCAGTCGAGATAGCGGGGCCCCAAGCGAGCAGTACTTC.

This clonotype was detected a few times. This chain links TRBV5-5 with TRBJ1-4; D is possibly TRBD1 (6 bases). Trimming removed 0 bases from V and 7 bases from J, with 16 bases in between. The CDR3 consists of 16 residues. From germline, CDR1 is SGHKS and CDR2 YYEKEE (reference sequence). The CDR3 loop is CASSLGRDTEREKLFF. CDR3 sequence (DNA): TGTGCCAGCAGCTTGGGACGGGACACCGAACGTGAAAAACTGTTTTTT.

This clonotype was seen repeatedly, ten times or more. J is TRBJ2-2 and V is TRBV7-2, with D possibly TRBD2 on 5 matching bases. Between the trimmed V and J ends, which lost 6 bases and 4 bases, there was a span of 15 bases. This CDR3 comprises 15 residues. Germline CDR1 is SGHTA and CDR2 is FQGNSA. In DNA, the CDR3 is TGTGCCAGCAGTTATGAATCTAGCTTCACCGGGGAGCTGTTTTTT. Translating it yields CASSYESSFTGELFF.

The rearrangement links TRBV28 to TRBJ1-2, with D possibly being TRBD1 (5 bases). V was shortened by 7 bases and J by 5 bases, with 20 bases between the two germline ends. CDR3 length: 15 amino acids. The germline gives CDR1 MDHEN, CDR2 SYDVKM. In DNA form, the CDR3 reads TGTGCCAGCACCCACAGAACCGGGACCCCGTATGGCTACACCTTC. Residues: CASTHRTGTPYGYTF.

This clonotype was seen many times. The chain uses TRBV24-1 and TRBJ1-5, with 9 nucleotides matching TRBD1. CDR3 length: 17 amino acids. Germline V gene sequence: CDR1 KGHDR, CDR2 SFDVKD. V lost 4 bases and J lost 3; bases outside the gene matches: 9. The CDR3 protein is CATSDRGQGPLNQPQHF. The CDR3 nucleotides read TGTGCCACCAGTGACCGGGGACAGGGCCCCCTCAATCAGCCCCAGCATTTT.

CDR3 in amino acids: CASSRLPGQGARTEAFF. Here the CDR3 DNA reads TGTGCCAGCTCACGACTACCGGGACAGGGGGCGAGGACTGAAGCTTTCTTT. The chain couples TRBV18 to TRBJ1-1, with 12 nucleotides matching TRBD1. This CDR3 contains 17 residues. The V gene end was trimmed by 4 bases and the J gene end by 5 bases; junction bases not matched to a gene: 11. CDR1 and CDR2 from the germline V gene are KGHSH and LQKENI.

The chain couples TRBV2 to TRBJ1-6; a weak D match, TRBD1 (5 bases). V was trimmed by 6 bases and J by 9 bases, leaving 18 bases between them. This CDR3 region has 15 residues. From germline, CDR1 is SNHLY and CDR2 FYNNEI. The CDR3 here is CASRAAGGTASPLHF. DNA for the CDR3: TGTGCCAGCAGAGCCGCGGGAGGGACTGCTTCACCCCTCCACTTT.

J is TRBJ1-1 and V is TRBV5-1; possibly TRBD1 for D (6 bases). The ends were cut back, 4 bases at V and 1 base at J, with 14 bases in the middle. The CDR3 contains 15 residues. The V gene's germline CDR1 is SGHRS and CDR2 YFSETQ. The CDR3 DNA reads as TGCGCCAGCAGCCCCATGGACAGCGAGAACACTGAAGCTTTCTTT. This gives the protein CASSPMDSENTEAFF.

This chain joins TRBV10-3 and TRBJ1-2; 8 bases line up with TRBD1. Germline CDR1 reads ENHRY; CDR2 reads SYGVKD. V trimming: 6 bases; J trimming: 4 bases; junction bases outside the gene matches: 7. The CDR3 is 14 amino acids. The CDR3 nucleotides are TGTGCCATCAGCGGACAGGGCACCCTCTATGGCTACACCTTC. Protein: CAISGQGTLYGYTF.

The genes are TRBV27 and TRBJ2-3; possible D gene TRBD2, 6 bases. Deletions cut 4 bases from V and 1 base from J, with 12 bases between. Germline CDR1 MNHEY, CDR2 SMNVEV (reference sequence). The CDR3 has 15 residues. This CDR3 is CASSSESSGTDTQYF. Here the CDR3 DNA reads TGTGCCAGCAGTTCTGAATCTAGCGGCACAGATACGCAGTATTTT.

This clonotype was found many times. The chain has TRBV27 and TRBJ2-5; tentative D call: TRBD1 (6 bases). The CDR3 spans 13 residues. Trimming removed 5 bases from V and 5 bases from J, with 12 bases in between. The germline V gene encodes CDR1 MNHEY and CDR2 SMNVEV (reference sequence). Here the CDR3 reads CASSQQGSETQYF. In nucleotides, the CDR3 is TGTGCCAGCAGTCAACAGGGTTCGGAGACCCAGTACTTC.

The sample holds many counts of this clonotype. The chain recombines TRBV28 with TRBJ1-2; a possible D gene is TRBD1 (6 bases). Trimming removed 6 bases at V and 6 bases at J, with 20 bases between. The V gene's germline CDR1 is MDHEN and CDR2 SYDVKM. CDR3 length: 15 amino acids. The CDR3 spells CASSYVNSGTNGYTF. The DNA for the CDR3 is TGTGCCAGCAGCTATGTTAACTCCGGGACAAATGGCTACACCTTC.

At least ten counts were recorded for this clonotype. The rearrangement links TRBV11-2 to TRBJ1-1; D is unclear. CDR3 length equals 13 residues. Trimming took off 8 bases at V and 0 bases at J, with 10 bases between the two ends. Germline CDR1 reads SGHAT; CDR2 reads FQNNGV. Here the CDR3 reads CASRRSMNTEAFF. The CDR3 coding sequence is TGTGCCAGCCGACGTTCCATGAACACTGAAGCTTTCTTT.

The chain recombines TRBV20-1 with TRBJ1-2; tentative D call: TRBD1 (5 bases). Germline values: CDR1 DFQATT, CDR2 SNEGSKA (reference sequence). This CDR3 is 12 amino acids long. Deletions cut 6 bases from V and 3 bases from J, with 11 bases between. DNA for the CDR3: TGCAGTGCCTCGACAGAGTACTATGGCTACACCTTC. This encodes CSASTEYYGYTF.